Below, one T cell receptor (beta chain) is given with its context. Methods used by the authors: Reference gene primer amplification gave nucleated cell count estimates. Clones were read by immunoSEQ multiplex PCR, and TCRdb kept only the in-frame ones, dropping some. That table furnishes V, J and clone size, whereas the DNA furnished D and trimming. The sample lists about 58,000 clones, roughly 90% occurring once. The data stem from a study of blood T cell repertoires in COVID-19. Study-wide background: From T cells, B-cell-depleted T cells, or PBMCs came the material, which was cDNA or gDNA.

The specimen was peripheral blood. The sequence was collected from a woman between 50 and 59 years old with active or convalescent COVID-19.

CDR3 coding DNA: TGTGCCAGCTACGGGACATCCCCTTTTGGAACGGGCACCGGGGAGCTGTTTTTT. It encodes CASYGTSPFGTGTGELFF. The chain couples TRBV19 to TRBJ2-2, with D possibly matching TRBD1 (6 bases). The V gene lost 9 bases and the J gene lost 4 bases, with 27 bases spanning the gap. CDR1 LNHDA and CDR2 SQIVND come from the germline V gene (reference sequence). The CDR3 is 18 residues long.